A selection of T cell receptor beta chains follows, all from one sample in a study of T cell responses to AZD1222 COVID-19 vaccine. Produced via immunoSEQ multiplex PCR; TCRdb's table is partial and in-frame only. The sample contains about 100,000 clones, 90% to 95% of which appear only once. Sequencing used peripheral blood, obtained on day 0 of AZD1222 vaccination. The receptors originated from an adult in good health. Both conserved end residues are part of each CDR3. Each record gives: clone size, D gene, V gene, J gene, CDR3 protein, CDR3 DNA. D genes are given only for firm matches. Rows give clone size only sometimes, using once, few, many, or a class for an expanded clone.

size: once
D: TRBD2
V: TRBV19
J: TRBJ2-2
CDR3: CASSRSSGSSGGELFF
DNA: TGTGCCAGTAGTCGCTCCAGCGGGAGTTCTGGCGGGGAGCTGTTTTTT

size: NA
D: TRBD1
V: TRBV3-1/TRBV3-2
J: TRBJ1-4
CDR3: CASSQRHTGTGGEKLFF
DNA: TGTGCCAGCAGCCAACGTCATACCGGGACAGGGGGTGAAAAACTGTTTTTT

size: NA
D: NA
V: TRBV10-3
J: TRBJ2-1
CDR3: CAIRADEQFF
DNA: TGTGCCATCAGGGCTGATGAGCAGTTCTTC

size: NA
D: NA
V: TRBV27
J: TRBJ1-2
CDR3: CASSLSADVYGYTF
DNA: TGTGCCAGCAGTTTATCAGCGGATGTCTATGGCTACACCTTC

size: NA
D: TRBD1
V: TRBV6-5
J: TRBJ1-1
CDR3: CASQGAGNTEAFF
DNA: TGTGCCAGCCAGGGGGCAGGGAACACTGAAGCTTTCTTT

size: once
D: TRBD1
V: TRBV27
J: TRBJ2-3
CDR3: CASSLWTGADTQYF
DNA: TGTGCCAGCAGTTTGTGGACAGGGGCAGATACGCAGTATTTT

size: medium-sized
D: NA
V: TRBV7-3
J: TRBJ2-3
CDR3: CASSLNPSGGGHISADTQYF
DNA: NA

size: NA
D: TRBD1
V: TRBV7-9
J: TRBJ1-2
CDR3: CASSTGGWGYTF
DNA: TGTGCCAGCAGCACAGGGGGCTGGGGCTACACCTTC

size: NA
D: TRBD2
V: TRBV6-1
J: TRBJ2-7
CDR3: CASSEGTSGVGWYF
DNA: TGTGCCAGCAGTGAAGGAACTAGCGGGGTGGGCTGGTACTTC

size: NA
D: NA
V: TRBV11-2
J: TRBJ2-3
CDR3: CASRTEWLADTQYF
DNA: TGTGCCAGCAGGACTGAATGGCTGGCAGATACGCAGTATTTT

size: NA
D: NA
V: TRBV27
J: TRBJ1-4
CDR3: CASSRRLVGFQGDEKLFF
DNA: TGTGCCAGCAGTCGCCGACTGGTCGGTTTTCAGGGTGATGAAAAACTGTTTTTT

size: NA
D: NA
V: TRBV10-1
J: TRBJ2-1
CDR3: CASSGPPGDNEQFF
DNA: TGCGCCAGCAGTGGGCCCCCGGGGGACAATGAGCAGTTCTTC

size: once
D: TRBD1
V: TRBV7-3
J: TRBJ1-1
CDR3: CASSYQPGQGATEAFF
DNA: TGTGCCAGCAGCTATCAGCCGGGACAGGGGGCTACTGAAGCTTTCTTT

size: NA
D: TRBD2
V: TRBV5-1
J: TRBJ2-5
CDR3: CASSLGSGSKGETQYF
DNA: TGCGCCAGCAGCTTGGGCAGCGGGAGTAAAGGGGAGACCCAGTACTTC

size: few
D: NA
V: TRBV3-1/TRBV3-2
J: TRBJ1-1
CDR3: CASSQLPEGWNTEAFF
DNA: TGTGCCAGCAGCCAACTCCCCGAGGGCTGGAACACTGAAGCTTTCTTT

size: NA
D: NA
V: TRBV27
J: TRBJ1-4
CDR3: CASSYQGMSEKLFF
DNA: TGTGCCAGCAGTTACCAGGGTATGAGCGAAAAACTGTTTTTT

size: NA
D: NA
V: TRBV6-6
J: TRBJ1-4
CDR3: CASSLSEKLFF
DNA: TGTGCCAGCAGCCTCAGTGAAAAACTGTTTTTT

size: once
D: TRBD1
V: TRBV28
J: TRBJ1-4
CDR3: CASSPPQGAREKLFF
DNA: TGTGCCAGCAGTCCCCCACAGGGGGCTAGGGAAAAACTGTTTTTT

size: NA
D: TRBD2
V: TRBV28
J: TRBJ2-7
CDR3: CASSLGLETYF
DNA: TGTGCCAGCAGTCTCGGACTAGAGACGTACTTC

size: NA
D: NA
V: TRBV19
J: TRBJ1-5
CDR3: CASSWGDRGNQPQHF
DNA: TGTGCCAGTAGTTGGGGGGACCGAGGCAATCAGCCCCAGCATTTT

size: NA
D: NA
V: TRBV19
J: TRBJ2-7
CDR3: CASRHIYEQYF
DNA: TGTGCCAGTAGGCACATCTACGAGCAGTACTTC

size: NA
D: TRBD2
V: TRBV2
J: TRBJ2-1
CDR3: CASRGSSGHYNEQFF
DNA: TGTGCCAGCAGAGGCTCTAGCGGACACTACAATGAGCAGTTCTTC

size: NA
D: TRBD1
V: TRBV14
J: TRBJ2-7
CDR3: CASSQDRDRAYEQYF
DNA: TGTGCCAGCAGCCAAGACCGGGACAGGGCCTACGAGCAGTACTTC

size: NA
D: NA
V: TRBV6-5
J: TRBJ2-2
CDR3: CASTTTRANTGELFF
DNA: TGTGCCAGCACCACTACACGAGCGAACACCGGGGAGCTGTTTTTT

size: NA
D: NA
V: TRBV6-2/TRBV6-3
J: TRBJ2-6
CDR3: CASSNDSGANVLTF
DNA: TGTGCCAGCAGTAACGACTCTGGGGCCAACGTCCTGACTTTC

size: NA
D: NA
V: TRBV19
J: TRBJ2-6
CDR3: CASTSDPGANVLTF
DNA: TGTGCCAGTACCTCGGACCCTGGGGCCAACGTCCTGACTTTC